Here is one TCR beta chain with its context. What it recognizes is unknown. The data belong to a study of CD8 T cells in ankylosing spondylitis. The study's findings and limits: Disease-linked clones were CD8+ and relatively rare in peripheral blood.

V was shortened by 3 bases and J by 1 base, with 12 bases between the two germline ends. This CDR3 contains 15 residues. Researchers built TCR beta libraries using quantitative 5'-RACE with molecular barcodes. TCRdb independently ran MiXCR on the 5' RACE reads; one entry per CDR3 protein. Of approximately 340,000 distinct CDR3 sequences in the sample, roughly 15% were seen once. Material for sequencing was blood, either unsorted or a sorted T cell fraction (not recorded which). The gene calls are TRBV12-3 or TRBV12-4 and TRBJ2-5; possible D gene TRBD2, 6 bases. The sequence came from a male donor with ankylosing spondylitis or in good health (not recorded which). The DNA for the CDR3 is TGTGCCAGCAGTTTTAGTGGGGGGAGCCAAGAGACCCAGTACTTC. Translating it yields CASSFSGGSQETQYF.